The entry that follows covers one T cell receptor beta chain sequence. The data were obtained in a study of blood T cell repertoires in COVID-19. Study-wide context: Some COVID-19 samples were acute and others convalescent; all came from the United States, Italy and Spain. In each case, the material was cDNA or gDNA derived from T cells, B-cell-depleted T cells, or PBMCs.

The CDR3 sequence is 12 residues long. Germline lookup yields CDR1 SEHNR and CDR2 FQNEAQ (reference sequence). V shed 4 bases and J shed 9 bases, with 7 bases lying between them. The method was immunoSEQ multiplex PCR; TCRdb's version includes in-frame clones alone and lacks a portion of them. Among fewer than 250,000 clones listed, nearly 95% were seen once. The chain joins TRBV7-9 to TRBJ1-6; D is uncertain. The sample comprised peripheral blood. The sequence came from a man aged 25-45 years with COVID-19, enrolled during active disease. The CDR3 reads CASSYGGSPLHF. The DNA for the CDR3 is TGTGCCAGCAGCTACGGTGGTTCACCCCTCCACTTT.